This TCR beta chain was obtained from a study of sequential checkpoint blockade in melanoma (dated by TCRdb to the late 2010s). Notes on the research overall: Using 1:1 randomization, the trial assigned patients either to first-line nivolumab followed by ipilimumab (arm A) or to ipilimumab followed by nivolumab (arm B). For approximately 22 patients, matched tumor biopsies were taken both before treatment and at week 13, after single-agent nivolumab (arm A) or ipilimumab (arm B). About three quarters of the matched tumor biopsy pairs taken before and after treatment were from the same lesion. Maintenance nivolumab came after both trial sequences. TCRbeta immunosequencing was performed on DNA from more than 75 pretreatment melanoma tumor samples. The study at large found these results: Among patients in the nivolumab-first arm (arm A), tumor TIL clonality before treatment was associated with response (P = .04). The model for predicting response that combines TCR metrics with mutation burden needs to be validated in larger, independent patient cohorts. Small sample sizes and reduced statistical power limited the within-arm analyses of tumor T-cell fraction. Tumor T-cell fraction and clonality correlated with PD-L1 staining and CD8+ T-cell counts but not with mutational load. Clinical benefit was about 30 times more likely to be achieved by patients whose tumor T-cell fraction and clonality increased by week 13.

TCRbeta CDR3 regions were immunosequenced from genomic DNA with the immunoSEQ Assay. Before high-throughput sequencing, the genomic DNA was amplified using bias-controlled multiplex PCR. Under the source paper's analysis protocol: To quantify the absolute abundance of each unique TCRbeta CDR3 region, the sequences were collapsed and filtered. Clonality was defined as 1 minus Pielou's evenness and was calculated using productive rearrangements only. To compute tumor T-cell fraction, TCRbeta template counts were normalized to usable DNA, with usable DNA estimated from several housekeeping genes. Clones with significantly greater frequencies in on-treatment versus baseline samples were identified using a previously published method. The source is immuneACCESS, and TCRdb retained only in-frame sequences with V and J called. Part of the clones is not carried over; for the studies checked, unresolved V genes explain less than half of this, and the remainder is unexplained. V and J calls and clone size are those listed in that table; D and trimming were worked out from the DNA. This sample is represented by 5,000 to 6,000 clones; approximately 30% of them were singletons. Jointly, the top ten make up approximately 22% of the sample.

In light of the paper, this sample's treatment or condition label describes: randomized to nivolumab then ipilimumab (arm A) or the reverse (arm B). No trial patient had received prior DNA-damaging chemotherapy. CheckMate 064, a randomized, open-label phase II trial of sequential checkpoint blockade, was the source of the samples, all of which came from patients with melanoma. Genomic DNA from formalin-fixed paraffin-embedded (FFPE) tissue samples was used for tumor TCR sequencing. Its CDR3 holds 13 amino acids, cysteine through phenylalanine. Only CDR3 DNA remains: 39 bases, in frame from the first base. The germline ends are 10 bases apart after V is trimmed by 6 bases and J by 4 bases. Only a few counts were recorded for this clone. The target of this receptor is not known. No much larger clone exists at a distance of one base, and base qualities are not known.

The chain couples TRBV23-1 to TRBJ1-5; no D gene call is confident. TRBV23-1 is known as an ORF, though its function is uncertain. This TCR was recovered from a human donor with melanoma. The sample was tumor tissue (inferred from file names), taken from a patient given nivolumab and ipilimumab in sequence. The DNA reads as follows: TGCGCCAGCAGCTCGACTACTAATCAGCCCCAGCATTTT. It specifies CASSSTTNQPQHF.